This TCR beta chain emerged from a study of PD-L1 blockade in urothelial cancer. Study-level background: Blood was subjected to analysis at 3 weeks (second dose) and 6 weeks following treatment start.

Study outcomes and limitations: Clones that were tumor-associated expanded more in the blood of durable-benefit patients at 3 weeks. Below-median pretreatment blood TCR clonality was a predictor of better survival.

Notes on this clone: The antigen is not known.

Germline CDR1 reads MNHEY; CDR2 reads SMNVEV (reference sequence). This CDR3 has 14 residues. The V end was cut by 2 bases, the J end by 3 bases, with 9 bases between. Specified time point: pretreatment peripheral blood. PCRs were each spiked with synthetic TCR analog templates. Using immunoSEQ multiplex PCR, the repertoire was profiled, and TCRdb retains in-frame clones only, with some absent. The top ten hold 1.6% of the sample, which has just under 65,000 clones, 75% to 85% seen once. This TCR was recovered from an older man with urothelial cancer. This sequence joins TRBV27 and TRBJ2-3; the D is unclear. The specimen was PBMCs, collected around atezolizumab (anti-PD-L1) treatment. The CDR3, as DNA: TGTGCCAGCAGTTTACAATACAGAACAGATACGCAGTATTTT. Protein sequence: CASSLQYRTDTQYF.